The 7 T cell receptor beta chains given below trace back to one sample, sequenced in a study of blood T cell repertoires in COVID-19. TCRdb's table, derived via immunoSEQ multiplex PCR, lists solely in-frame clones and lacks some. The sample contains roughly 110,000 clones, around 88% of which appear only once. Sequences were obtained from peripheral blood. These receptor sequences come from a man in his fifties or sixties with active or convalescent COVID-19.

The rearrangement links TRBV2 to TRBJ1-2; D call uncertain. The CDR3 totals 10 residues. V dropped 11 bases and J dropped 2 bases, with 6 bases sitting between them. CDR1 and CDR2 (germline): SNHLY, FYNNEI. CDR3 region: CASENYGYTF. The CDR3 DNA sequence: TGTGCCTCAGAAAACTATGGCTACACCTTC.

Notes on this clone: The same CDR3 arises from other DNA sequences in this sample as well. The chain uses TRBV7-7 and TRBJ2-2, with 10 bases matching TRBD1. The CDR3 extends over 16 amino acids. Germline assignment: CDR1 SSHAT and CDR2 FNYEAQ (reference sequence). The J segment lost 4 bases and the V segment lost 6 bases, leaving 8 bases of the junction unmatched. In nucleotides, the CDR3 is TGTGCCAGCAGTCCGACAGGGGGCGCGCGCACCGGGGAGCTGTTTTTT. This translates into CASSPTGGARTGELFF.

This clone appeared a few times. The V and J genes are TRBV28 and TRBJ1-6; no clear D. The germline V and J ends were trimmed by 6 bases and 0 bases, with 12 bases remaining between them. Germline lookup yields CDR1 MDHEN and CDR2 SYDVKM. This CDR3 spans 16 amino acids. The DNA for the CDR3 is TGTGCCAGCAGACCTGACAAGAGCTCCTATAATTCACCCCTCCACTTT. Its protein product is CASRPDKSSYNSPLHF.

The chain uses TRBV19 and TRBJ2-2, with a tentative D call TRBD1 (6 bases). This CDR3 is 15 amino acids long. Germline V gives CDR1 LNHDA, CDR2 SQIVND (reference sequence). V was cut by 7 bases and J by 1 base, with 13 bases left in between. The CDR3 loop reads CASNPGVVNTGELFF. As DNA, the CDR3 is TGTGCCAGTAACCCAGGGGTAGTGAACACCGGGGAGCTGTTTTTT.

The chain joins TRBV5-1 to TRBJ2-7; 10 positions match TRBD1. Trimming cost V 4 bases and J 2 bases; bases outside gene matches: 3. Germline CDR1 is SGHRS and CDR2 is YFSETQ. The CDR3 has 14 amino acids. DNA of the CDR3: TGCGCCAGCAGCACCGGACAGGGGGCCTACGAGCAGTACTTC. It encodes CASSTGQGAYEQYF. The full variable domain, in which reference TRBV5-1 and TRBJ2-7 provide the parts outside the CDR3, is KAGVTQTPRYLIKTRGQQVTLSCSPISGHRSVSWYQQTPGQGLQFLFEYFSETQRNKGNFPGRFSGRQFSNSRSEMNVSTLELGDSALYLCASSTGQGAYEQYFGPGTRLTVT.

The chain recombines TRBV25-1 with TRBJ1-2, with TRBD1 as a possible D gene (6 bases). The V and J ends lost 6 bases and 0 bases respectively, with 11 bases between them. The CDR3 runs 14 residues. Germline lookup yields CDR1 MGHDK and CDR2 SYGVNS. The CDR3 here is CASRDSGANYGYTF. In DNA form, the CDR3 reads TGTGCCAGCAGGGACAGTGGGGCTAACTATGGCTACACCTTC.

This rearrangement joins TRBV28 to TRBJ2-5, with D uncertain. CDR3 length equals 13 residues. CDR1 is MDHEN and CDR2 is SYDVKM in the germline V gene. The V and J ends lost 6 bases and 10 bases respectively, with 18 bases between them. The CDR3: CASRMTRQDGQYF. The CDR3 coding sequence is TGTGCCAGCAGGATGACTCGTCAAGATGGCCAGTACTTC.